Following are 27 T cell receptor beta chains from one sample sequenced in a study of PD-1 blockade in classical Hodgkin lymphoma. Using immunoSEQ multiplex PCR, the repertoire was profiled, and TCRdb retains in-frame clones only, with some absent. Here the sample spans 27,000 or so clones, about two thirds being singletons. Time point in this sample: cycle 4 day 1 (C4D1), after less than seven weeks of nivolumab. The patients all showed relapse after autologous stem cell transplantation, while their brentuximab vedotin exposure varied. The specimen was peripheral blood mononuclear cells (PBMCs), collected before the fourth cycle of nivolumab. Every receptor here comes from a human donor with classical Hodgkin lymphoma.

This CDR3 reads CASSLGGNTYYEQYF. In DNA form, the CDR3 reads TGCGCCAGCAGCTTGGGTGGGAATACATACTACGAGCAGTACTTC. The chain couples TRBV5-1 to TRBJ2-7; D is unresolved. Germline V gives CDR1 SGHRS, CDR2 YFSETQ. The CDR3 is 15 amino acids. Trimming took 0 bases from V and 3 from J, leaving 13 bases between them.

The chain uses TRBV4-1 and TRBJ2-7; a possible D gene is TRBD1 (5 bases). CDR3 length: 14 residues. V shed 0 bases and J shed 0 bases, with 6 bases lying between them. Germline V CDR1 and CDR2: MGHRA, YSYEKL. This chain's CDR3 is CASSQEDSSYEQYF. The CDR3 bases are TGCGCCAGCAGCCAAGAAGACAGCTCCTACGAGCAGTACTTC.

The chain's CDR3 is CASILQPNREDTQYF. The CDR3 DNA reads TGTGCCAGCATTCTCCAACCGAACAGGGAGGATACGCAGTATTTT. The rearrangement uses TRBV28 and TRBJ2-3; maybe TRBD1 (6 bases). CDR1 and CDR2 from the germline V gene are MDHEN and SYDVKM. V was trimmed by 7 bases and J by 6 bases, leaving 20 bases between them. This CDR3 spans 15 amino acids.

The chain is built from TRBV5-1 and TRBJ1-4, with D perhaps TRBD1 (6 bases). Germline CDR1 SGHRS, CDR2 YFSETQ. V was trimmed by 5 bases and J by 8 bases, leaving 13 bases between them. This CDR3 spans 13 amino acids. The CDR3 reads CASSLGAGEKLFF. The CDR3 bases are TGCGCCAGCAGTCTGGGGGCAGGGGAAAAACTGTTTTTT.

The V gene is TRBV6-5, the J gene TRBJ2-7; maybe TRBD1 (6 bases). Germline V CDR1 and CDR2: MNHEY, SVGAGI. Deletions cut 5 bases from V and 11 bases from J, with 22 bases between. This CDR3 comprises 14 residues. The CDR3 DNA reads TGTGCCAGCAGTAGAGCGGAAGGGGGTCTGTTGGAGTACTTC. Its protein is CASSRAEGGLLEYF.

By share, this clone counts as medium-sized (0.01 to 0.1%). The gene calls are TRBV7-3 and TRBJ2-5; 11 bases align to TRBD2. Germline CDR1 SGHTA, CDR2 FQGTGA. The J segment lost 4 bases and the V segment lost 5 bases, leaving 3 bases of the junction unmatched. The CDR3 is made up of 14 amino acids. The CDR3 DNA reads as TGTGCCAGCAGCCCCGGACTAGCGGGAGAGACCCAGTACTTC. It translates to CASSPGLAGETQYF.

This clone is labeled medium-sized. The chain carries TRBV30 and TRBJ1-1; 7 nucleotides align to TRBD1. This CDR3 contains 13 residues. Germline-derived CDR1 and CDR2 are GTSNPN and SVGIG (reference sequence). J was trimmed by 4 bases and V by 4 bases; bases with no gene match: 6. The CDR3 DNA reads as TGTGCCTGGACCCTAGGGGGCGGCACTGAAGCTTTCTTT. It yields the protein CAWTLGGGTEAFF.

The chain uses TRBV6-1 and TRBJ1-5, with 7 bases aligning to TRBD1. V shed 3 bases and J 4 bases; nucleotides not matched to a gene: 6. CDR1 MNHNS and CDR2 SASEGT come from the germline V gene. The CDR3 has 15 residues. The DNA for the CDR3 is TGTGCCAGCAGTGAGTCCGGGACAGCTAATCAGCCCCAGCATTTT. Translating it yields CASSESGTANQPQHF.

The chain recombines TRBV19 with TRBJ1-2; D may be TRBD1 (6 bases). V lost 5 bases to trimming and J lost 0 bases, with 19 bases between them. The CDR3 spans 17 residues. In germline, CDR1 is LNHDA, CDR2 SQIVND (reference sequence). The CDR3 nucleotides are TGTGCCAGTAGTCCCGACCTCAGACAGGTTACTAACTATGGCTACACCTTC. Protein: CASSPDLRQVTNYGYTF.

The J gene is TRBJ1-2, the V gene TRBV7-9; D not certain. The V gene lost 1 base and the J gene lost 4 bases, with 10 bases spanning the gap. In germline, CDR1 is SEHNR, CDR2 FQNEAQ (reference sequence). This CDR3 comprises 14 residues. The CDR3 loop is CASSLDTLAYGYTF. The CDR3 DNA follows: TGTGCCAGCAGCTTAGACACGCTGGCCTATGGCTACACCTTC.

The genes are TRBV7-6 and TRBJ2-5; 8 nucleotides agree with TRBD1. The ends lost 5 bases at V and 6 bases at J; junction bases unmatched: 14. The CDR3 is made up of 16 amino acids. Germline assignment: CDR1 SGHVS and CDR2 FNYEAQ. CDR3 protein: CASSPGPGQGAQTQYF. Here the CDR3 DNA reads TGTGCCAGCAGCCCAGGCCCGGGGCAGGGGGCACAGACCCAGTACTTC. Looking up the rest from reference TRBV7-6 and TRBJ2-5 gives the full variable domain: GAGVSQSPRYKVTKRGQDVALRCDPISGHVSLYWYRQALGQGPEFLTYFNYEAQQDKSGLPNDRFSAERPEGSISTLTIQRTEQRDSAMYRCASSPGPGQGAQTQYFGPGTRLLVL.

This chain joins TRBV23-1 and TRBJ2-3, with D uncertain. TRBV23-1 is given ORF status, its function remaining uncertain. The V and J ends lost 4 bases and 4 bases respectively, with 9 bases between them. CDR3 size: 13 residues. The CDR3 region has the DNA TGCGCCAGCAGTCCTCGGCCCTCAGATACGCAGTATTTT. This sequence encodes CASSPRPSDTQYF.

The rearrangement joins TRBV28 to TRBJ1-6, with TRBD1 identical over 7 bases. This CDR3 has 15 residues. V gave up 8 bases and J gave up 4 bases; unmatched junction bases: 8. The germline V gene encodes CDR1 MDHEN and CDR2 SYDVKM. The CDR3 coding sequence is TGTGCCAGCCGGAGGGGGCAGGTTTATAATTCACCCCTCCACTTT. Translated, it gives CASRRGQVYNSPLHF. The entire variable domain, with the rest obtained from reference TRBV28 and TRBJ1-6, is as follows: DVKVTQSSRYLVKRTGEKVFLECVQDMDHENMFWYRQDPGLGLRLIYFSYDVKMKEKGDIPEGYSVSREKKERFSLILESASTNQTSMYLCASRRGQVYNSPLHFGNGTRLTVT.

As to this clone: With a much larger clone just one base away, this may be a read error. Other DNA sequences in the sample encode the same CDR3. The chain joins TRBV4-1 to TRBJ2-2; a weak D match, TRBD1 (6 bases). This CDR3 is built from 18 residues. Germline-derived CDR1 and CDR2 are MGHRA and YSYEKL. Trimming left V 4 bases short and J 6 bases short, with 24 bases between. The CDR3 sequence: CASSPTSLLAGVPGELFF. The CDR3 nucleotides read TGCGCCAGCAGCCCCACCAGTTTGCTAGCAGGGGTCCCCGGGGAGCTGTTTTTT.

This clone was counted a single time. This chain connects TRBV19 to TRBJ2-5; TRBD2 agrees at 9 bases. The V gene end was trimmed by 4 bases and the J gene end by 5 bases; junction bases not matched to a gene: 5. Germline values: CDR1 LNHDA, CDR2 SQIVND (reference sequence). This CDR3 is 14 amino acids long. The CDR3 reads CASSRGLALETQYF. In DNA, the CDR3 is TGTGCCAGTAGTAGGGGACTAGCCTTGGAGACCCAGTACTTC.

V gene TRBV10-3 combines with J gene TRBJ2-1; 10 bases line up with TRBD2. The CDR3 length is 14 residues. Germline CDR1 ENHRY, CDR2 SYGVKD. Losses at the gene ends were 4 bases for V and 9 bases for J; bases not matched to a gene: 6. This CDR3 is CAISVSGGEAEQFF. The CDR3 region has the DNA TGTGCCATCAGTGTCAGCGGGGGGGAAGCTGAGCAGTTCTTC.

CDR3 residues: CASSINRQETQYF. CDR3 DNA: TGTGCCAGTAGTATTAACAGACAAGAGACCCAGTACTTC. This chain connects TRBV19 to TRBJ2-5, with D unresolved. CDR3 length: 13 residues. With 3 bases removed from V and 2 bases from J, the gap between germline ends came to 7 bases. Germline V gene lookup returns CDR1 LNHDA and CDR2 SQIVND (reference sequence).

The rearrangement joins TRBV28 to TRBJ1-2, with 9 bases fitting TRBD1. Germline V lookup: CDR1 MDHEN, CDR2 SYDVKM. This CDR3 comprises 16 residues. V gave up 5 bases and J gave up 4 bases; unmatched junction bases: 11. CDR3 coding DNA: TGTGCCAGCAGTCCAGCCCGGACAGGGGTGGGCTATGGCTACACCTTC. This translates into CASSPARTGVGYGYTF.

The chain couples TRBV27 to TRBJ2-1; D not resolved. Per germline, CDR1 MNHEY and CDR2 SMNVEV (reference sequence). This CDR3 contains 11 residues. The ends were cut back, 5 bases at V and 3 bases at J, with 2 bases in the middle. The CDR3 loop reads CASSDYNEQFF. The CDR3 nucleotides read TGTGCCAGCAGTGACTACAATGAGCAGTTCTTC.

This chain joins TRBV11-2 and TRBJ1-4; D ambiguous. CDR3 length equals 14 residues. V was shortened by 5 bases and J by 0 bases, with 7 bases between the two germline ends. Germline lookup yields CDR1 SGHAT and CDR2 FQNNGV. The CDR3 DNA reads TGTGCCAGCAGCCCCGGATCAACTAATGAAAAACTGTTTTTT. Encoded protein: CASSPGSTNEKLFF.

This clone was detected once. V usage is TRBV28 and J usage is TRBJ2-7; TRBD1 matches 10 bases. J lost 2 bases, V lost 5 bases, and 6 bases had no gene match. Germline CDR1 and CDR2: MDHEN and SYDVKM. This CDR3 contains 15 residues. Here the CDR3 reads CASSPPGTGAYEQYF. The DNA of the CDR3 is TGTGCCAGCAGTCCCCCCGGGACAGGGGCCTACGAGCAGTACTTC.

The CDR3 sequence: CASSLLLSATEAFF. The CDR3, as DNA: TGTGCCAGCAGCTTACTTCTAAGCGCCACTGAAGCTTTCTTT. The rearrangement joins TRBV7-2 to TRBJ1-1, with D hard to call. Germline V gene sequence: CDR1 SGHTA, CDR2 FQGNSA. V dropped 2 bases and J dropped 4 bases, with 11 bases sitting between them. CDR3 length: 14 amino acids. Filled out from reference TRBV7-2 and TRBJ1-1, the complete variable domain reads GAGVSQSPSNKVTEKGKDVELRCDPISGHTALYWYRQSLGQGLEFLIYFQGNSAPDKSGLPSDRFSAERTGGSVSTLTIQRTQQEDSAVYLCASSLLLSATEAFFGQGTRLTVV.

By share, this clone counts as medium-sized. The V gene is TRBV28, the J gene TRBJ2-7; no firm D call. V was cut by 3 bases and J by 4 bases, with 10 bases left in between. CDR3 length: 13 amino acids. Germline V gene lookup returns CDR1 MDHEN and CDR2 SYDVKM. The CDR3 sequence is CASSFEYSYEQYF. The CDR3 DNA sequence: TGTGCCAGCAGTTTTGAATACAGTTACGAGCAGTACTTC.

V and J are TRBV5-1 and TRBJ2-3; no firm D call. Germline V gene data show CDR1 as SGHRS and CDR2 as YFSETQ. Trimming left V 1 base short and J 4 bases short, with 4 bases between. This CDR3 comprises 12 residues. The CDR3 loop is CASSLSSDTQYF. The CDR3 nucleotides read TGCGCCAGCAGCTTGTCGTCAGATACGCAGTATTTT.

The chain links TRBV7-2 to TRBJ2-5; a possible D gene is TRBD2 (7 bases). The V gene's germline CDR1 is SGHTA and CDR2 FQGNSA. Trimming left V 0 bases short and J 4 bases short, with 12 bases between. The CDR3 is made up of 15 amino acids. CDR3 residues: CASSLAPGGRETQYF. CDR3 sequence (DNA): TGTGCCAGCAGCTTAGCCCCGGGGGGCAGAGAGACCCAGTACTTC. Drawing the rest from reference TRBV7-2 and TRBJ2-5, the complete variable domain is GAGVSQSPSNKVTEKGKDVELRCDPISGHTALYWYRQSLGQGLEFLIYFQGNSAPDKSGLPSDRFSAERTGGSVSTLTIQRTQQEDSAVYLCASSLAPGGRETQYFGPGTRLLVL.

The CDR3 sequence is CASSYFITGGTGELFF. The DNA for the CDR3 is TGTGCCAGCAGTTACTTCATCACAGGGGGCACCGGGGAGCTGTTTTTT. V gene TRBV6-6 combines with J gene TRBJ2-2; 8 bases fit TRBD1. Trimming cost V 1 base and J 4 bases; bases outside gene matches: 5. The CDR3 covers 16 residues. CDR1 and CDR2 from the germline V gene are MNHNY and SVGAGI (reference sequence).

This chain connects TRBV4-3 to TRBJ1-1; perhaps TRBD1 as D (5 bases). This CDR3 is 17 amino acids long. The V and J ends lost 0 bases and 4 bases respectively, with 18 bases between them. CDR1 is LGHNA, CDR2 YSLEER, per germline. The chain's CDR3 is CASSQDPPGRVSTEAFF. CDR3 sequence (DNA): TGCGCCAGCAGCCAAGATCCCCCGGGGCGCGTCTCCACTGAAGCTTTCTTT.